This T cell receptor (beta chain) was sequenced in a study of T cells in Graves' hyperthyroidism and ophthalmopathy. Study findings and constraints: The blood repertoire included most of the expanded thyroid clonotypes above 0.001.

This clonotype was seen a few times. Its cognate antigen is unknown. Any patient presenting with uncontrolled infection, other autoimmune disease, pregnancy or lactation was left out. TCR beta CDR3 regions were amplified from RNA transcripts. The HTBI set primed first-round TCR CDR3 RT-PCR. From the multiplex PCR reads, TCRdb called clonotypes with MiXCR, one entry per CDR3 protein. The data show fewer than 400,000 distinct CDR3 sequences, with 20% to 25% seen just once and more than 60% held by the top ten. The germline gives CDR1 MNHEY, CDR2 SMNVEV (reference sequence). Between the trimmed V and J ends, which lost 7 bases and 0 bases, there was a span of 7 bases. This CDR3 region has 13 residues.

V is TRBV27 and J is TRBJ1-3; D ambiguous. The sample comprised blood. This receptor was obtained from a man between 45 and 60 years old with Graves' hyperthyroidism. The CDR3 nucleotides are TGTGCCAGCACGAGCAGCTCTGGAAACACCATATATTTT. Translating gives CASTSSSGNTIYF.